Listed below are T cell receptor beta chains from one sample, sequenced in a study of blood T cell repertoires in COVID-19. Clones were read by immunoSEQ multiplex PCR, and TCRdb kept only the in-frame ones, dropping some. The sample lists 150,000 to 200,000 clones; roughly 86% were seen once. The sample comprised peripheral blood. Receptors originate from a woman aged 25 to 45 with active or convalescent COVID-19. The CDR3 runs from the conserved cysteine through the conserved F or W. D genes are given only for firm matches. Clone size is not always given. Where it is, it says once, few, many or a class for expanded clones.

TRBD2,TRBV11-2,TRBJ2-2,-,CASSWPTAGANTGELFF,TGTGCCAGCAGCTGGCCTACAGCGGGGGCGAACACCGGGGAGCTGTTTTTT
-,TRBV9,TRBJ1-1,-,CASSAGTRDTEAFF,TGTGCCAGCAGCGCCGGGACACGAGACACTGAAGCTTTCTTT
-,TRBV3-1/TRBV3-2,TRBJ2-1,-,CASSPRRQSSYNEQFF,TGTGCCAGCAGCCCCCGCCGACAGAGCTCCTACAATGAGCAGTTCTTC
TRBD2,TRBV6-2/TRBV6-3,TRBJ2-1,once,CASSYSAGVGFF,TGTGCCAGCAGTTACTCAGCGGGGGTGGGGTTCTTC
TRBD2,TRBV4-1,TRBJ2-3,-,CASSQVETASGRLDTQYF,TGCGCCAGCAGCCAAGTGGAAACGGCTAGCGGGAGGCTAGATACGCAGTATTTT
TRBD1,TRBV7-9,TRBJ2-7,-,CASSARQGYEQYF,TGTGCCAGCAGCGCCCGACAGGGGTACGAGCAGTACTTC
-,TRBV9,TRBJ2-1,-,CASSVVEGEQFF,TGTGCCAGCAGCGTAGTGGAGGGTGAGCAGTTCTTC
-,TRBV2,TRBJ2-5,-,CASSPGRRDETQYF,TGTGCCAGCTCACCGGGACGGCGGGATGAGACCCAGTACTTC
-,TRBV4-1,TRBJ2-7,once,CASSQGGGYEQYF,TGCGCCAGCAGCCAAGGAGGGGGCTACGAGCAGTACTTC
TRBD1,TRBV11-3,TRBJ1-1,once,CASSPNEGAWTEAFF,TGTGCCAGCAGCCCTAATGAGGGGGCATGGACTGAAGCTTTCTTT
-,TRBV19,TRBJ1-5,few,CASSTDRVFQPQHF,TGTGCCAGTAGTACGGACAGAGTGTTTCAGCCCCAGCATTTT
-,TRBV2,TRBJ2-7,-,CASSPRGDEQYF,TGTGCCAGCAGTCCCAGGGGGGACGAGCAGTACTTC
TRBD1,TRBV2,TRBJ2-7,-,CASAARDRRSYEQYF,TGTGCCAGCGCCGCCCGGGACAGGCGCTCCTACGAGCAGTACTTC
TRBD2,TRBV27,TRBJ2-1,-,CASSLSGLAHNEQFF,TGTGCCAGCAGTTTATCGGGACTAGCTCACAATGAGCAGTTCTTC
TRBD1,TRBV18,TRBJ1-6,-,CASYRGGNSPLHF,TGTGCCAGCTACAGGGGAGGCAATTCACCCCTCCACTTT
-,TRBV21-1,TRBJ1-3,-,CASSNPGTGAGNTIYF,TGTGCCAGCAGCAACCCCGGGACAGGGGCTGGAAACACCATATATTTT
TRBD2,TRBV19,TRBJ2-3,once,CASSGGGRVTDTQYF,TGTGCCAGTAGTGGTGGCGGGAGGGTCACAGATACGCAGTATTTT
-,TRBV14,TRBJ2-5,-,CASSQDGLARETQYF,TGTGCCAGCAGCCAAGATGGGTTAGCCCGAGAGACCCAGTACTTC
-,TRBV21-1,TRBJ2-7,-,CASSKERASSYEQYF,TGTGCCAGCAGCAAAGAAAGAGCGAGCTCCTACGAGCAGTACTTC
-,TRBV6-5,TRBJ1-6,-,CASTEGALQNSPLHF,TGTGCCAGCACGGAAGGGGCGCTTCAGAATTCACCCCTCCACTTT
-,TRBV7-9,TRBJ2-1,once,CASSFPGTQILDEQFF,TGTGCCAGCAGCTTCCCCGGGACTCAAATTCTCGATGAGCAGTTCTTC
TRBD1,TRBV18,TRBJ1-5,-,CASSRTGGNSNQPQHF,TGTGCCAGCTCACGTACAGGGGGTAATAGCAATCAGCCCCAGCATTTT
-,TRBV18,TRBJ2-7,few,CASSKQGEGSYEQYF,TGTGCCAGCTCAAAACAGGGAGAGGGCTCCTACGAGCAGTACTTC
-,TRBV15,TRBJ1-2,-,CATSPYRDWGYTF,TGTGCCACCAGCCCCTACAGGGATTGGGGCTACACCTTC
-,TRBV24-1,TRBJ2-1,-,CASSVQGNEQFF,TGTGCTTCAAGTGTACAGGGCAATGAGCAGTTCTTC
-,TRBV2,TRBJ1-1,-,CASTSAQNTEAFF,TGTGCCAGCACTAGCGCCCAGAACACTGAAGCTTTCTTT
-,TRBV12-3/TRBV12-4,TRBJ2-3,-,CASSLQGNTQYF,TGTGCCAGCAGTTTACAGGGGAATACGCAGTATTTT
-,TRBV3-1/TRBV3-2,TRBJ1-3,-,CASSQRFSYGGFSGNTIYF,TGTGCCAGCAGCCAAAGGTTTTCTTATGGCGGATTCTCTGGAAACACCATATATTTT
TRBD1,TRBV11-3,TRBJ1-1,-,CASSFSQGVTEAFF,TGTGCCAGCAGCTTCTCACAGGGGGTTACTGAAGCTTTCTTT
TRBD2,TRBV3-1/TRBV3-2,TRBJ2-5,-,CASSQDWTSGGGQETQYF,TGTGCCAGCAGCCAAGACTGGACTAGCGGGGGCGGTCAAGAGACCCAGTACTTC
-,TRBV4-1,TRBJ2-5,-,CASSRGLYQETQYF,TGCGCCAGCAGCCGGGGACTTTACCAAGAGACCCAGTACTTC
-,TRBV2,TRBJ2-2,-,CASTPGDYGATGELFF,TGTGCCAGCACTCCGGGGGATTATGGTGCGACCGGGGAGCTGTTTTTT
-,TRBV6-6,TRBJ2-7,-,CASSYGRLEQYF,TGTGCCAGCAGTTACGGTAGACTCGAGCAGTACTTC
TRBD1,TRBV11-2,TRBJ1-2,-,CASSPKTGGYGYTF,TGTGCCAGCAGCCCCAAGACAGGGGGCTATGGCTACACCTTC
-,TRBV7-9,TRBJ2-7,-,CASSTGQFYEQYF,TGTGCCAGCAGCACAGGACAGTTTTACGAGCAGTACTTC
-,TRBV27,TRBJ1-4,-,CASSFGTTNEKLFF,TGTGCCAGCAGTTTCGGGACAACTAATGAAAAACTGTTTTTT
TRBD2,TRBV27,TRBJ2-1,-,CASSLGGVNEQFF,TGTGCCAGCAGTTTGGGGGGGGTCAATGAGCAGTTCTTC
-,TRBV11-2,TRBJ1-1,few,CASSLGGTLAFF,TGTGCCAGCAGCTTGGGGGGGACACTAGCTTTCTTT
-,TRBV2,TRBJ1-1,few,CASSGLMNTEAFF,TGTGCCAGCAGCGGACTTATGAACACTGAAGCTTTCTTT
-,TRBV21-1,TRBJ1-2,few,CASSDTGGANGYTF,TGTGCCAGCAGCGATACAGGGGGCGCCAATGGCTACACCTTC
TRBD1,TRBV28,TRBJ1-1,-,CASSPTLGQGARAFF,TGTGCCAGCAGTCCTACGTTGGGACAGGGGGCGCGTGCTTTCTTT
TRBD1,TRBV6-6,TRBJ1-3,-,CASSHGTGATSGNTIYF,TGTGCCAGCAGTCACGGGACAGGCGCAACCTCTGGAAACACCATATATTTT
-,TRBV9,TRBJ1-1,few,CASSVAGDTEAFF,TGTGCCAGCAGCGTAGCGGGGGACACTGAAGCTTTCTTT
TRBD2,TRBV19,TRBJ2-1,-,CASKRTSGGPNEQFF,TGTGCCAGTAAAAGGACTAGCGGGGGGCCCAATGAGCAGTTCTTC
-,TRBV27,TRBJ2-7,-,CASSYRDFPYEQYF,TGTGCCAGCAGCTACCGGGACTTCCCTTACGAGCAGTACTTC
TRBD1,TRBV15,TRBJ1-2,once,CATSRGLETGEYGYTF,TGTGCCACCAGCAGAGGTCTCGAAACAGGGGAATATGGCTACACCTTC
-,TRBV6-2/TRBV6-3,TRBJ1-1,-,CASSDPSQATNEAFF,TGTGCCAGCAGCGACCCGTCGCAGGCGACGAATGAAGCTTTCTTT
-,TRBV11-2,TRBJ2-2,-,CASSGGPAVGRPGELFF,TGTGCCAGCAGCGGAGGCCCGGCGGTGGGTAGGCCCGGGGAGCTGTTTTTT
-,TRBV28,TRBJ2-7,-,CASSFLLGGSYEQYF,TGTGCCAGCAGTTTTTTACTAGGAGGGAGTTACGAGCAGTACTTC
TRBD1,TRBV30,TRBJ1-5,-,CAWSAGGNSNQPQHF,TGTGCCTGGAGTGCAGGGGGCAATAGCAATCAGCCCCAGCATTTT